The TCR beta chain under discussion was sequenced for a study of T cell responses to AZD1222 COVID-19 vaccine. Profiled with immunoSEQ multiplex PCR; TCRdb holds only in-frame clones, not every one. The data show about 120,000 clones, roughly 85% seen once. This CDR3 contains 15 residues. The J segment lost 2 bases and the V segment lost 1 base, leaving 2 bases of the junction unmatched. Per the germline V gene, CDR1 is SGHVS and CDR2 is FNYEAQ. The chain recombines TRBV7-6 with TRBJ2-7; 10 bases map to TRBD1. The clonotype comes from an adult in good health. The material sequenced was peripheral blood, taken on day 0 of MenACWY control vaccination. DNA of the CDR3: TGTGCCAGCAGCTTAGGGACAGGGGGAGCCTACGAGCAGTACTTC. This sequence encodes CASSLGTGGAYEQYF.